These T cell receptor beta chains were read from a single sample in a study of blood T cell repertoires in COVID-19. The repertoire was sequenced with immunoSEQ multiplex PCR; TCRdb's copy has only in-frame clones and lacks some. The sample holds around 310,000 clones, roughly nine tenths seen once. Sequencing input: PBMCs or T cells enriched from blood (not recorded which). These receptors were collected from a woman in her twenties or thirties who had recovered from COVID-19. Both conserved end residues are part of each CDR3. Each record gives: D gene, V gene, clone size, J gene, CDR3 DNA, CDR3 protein. A D gene is named only where the DNA matches it firmly. The size field is filled for only some rows; it gives once, few, many or a size class.

>NA|TRBV27|NA|TRBJ2-1
TGTGCCAGCAGTTTACTAGGGAGCTCCTACAATGAGCAGTTCTTC
CASSLLGSSYNEQFF
>TRBD1|TRBV29-1|NA|TRBJ1-3
TGCAGCGTTGAAGAAGGGGGCTGGGGGTACTCTGGAAACACCATATATTTT
CSVEEGGWGYSGNTIYF
>NA|TRBV6-5|NA|TRBJ1-2
TGTGCCAGCAGTTACTCATCAGGGGTCTTTGGCTACACCTTC
CASSYSSGVFGYTF
>TRBD1|TRBV7-9|NA|TRBJ2-5
TGTGCCAGCAGCTTAGCAAGGGGACAGCTCCAAGAGACCCAGTACTTC
CASSLARGQLQETQYF
>NA|TRBV7-8|NA|TRBJ1-4
TGTGCCAGCAGCTTAACAGGGATCGTGTTGGAAAAACTGTTTTTT
CASSLTGIVLEKLFF
>TRBD1|TRBV5-6|once|TRBJ1-1
TGTGCCAGCAGCGGCGAGCCGGGACAGAATGAAGCTTTCTTT
CASSGEPGQNEAFF
>NA|TRBV10-1|NA|TRBJ2-2
TGCGCCAGCAGTGACACAGGCCGTGCCGGGGAGCTGTTTTTT
CASSDTGRAGELFF
>TRBD2|TRBV7-2|NA|TRBJ2-5
TGTGCCAGCAGCCCCAGCGGGAGGGCCCTCTGGGAGACCCAGTACTTC
CASSPSGRALWETQYF
>NA|TRBV7-9|NA|TRBJ1-3
TGTGCCAGCAGCTTTGGGAGGGTCAGGGTGGCCGGAAACACCATATATTTT
CASSFGRVRVAGNTIYF
>NA|TRBV27|NA|TRBJ1-6
TGTGCCAGCAGTTCCCCCGCCCGGACTTATAATTCACCCCTCCACTTT
CASSSPARTYNSPLHF
>TRBD1|TRBV27|NA|TRBJ1-5
TGTGCCAGCAGAACGACAGGGGGCGGTCAGCCCCAGCATTTT
CASRTTGGGQPQHF
>NA|TRBV28|once|TRBJ1-2
TGTGCCAGCTTACACCCTCGAGGCTACACCTTC
CASLHPRGYTF
>TRBD1|TRBV5-1|few|TRBJ1-1
TGCGCCAGCAGCCTAAGGGGGCGGAACACTGAAGCTTTCTTT
CASSLRGRNTEAFF
>NA|TRBV18|NA|TRBJ1-4
TGTGCCAGCTCACCACGGGCAGCTACAACTAATGAAAAACTGTTTTTT
CASSPRAATTNEKLFF
>TRBD1|TRBV20-1|NA|TRBJ2-2
TGCAGTGCTAGTAAGGGACAGTTAAGGACCGGGGAGCTGTTTTTT
CSASKGQLRTGELFF
>TRBD1|TRBV9|NA|TRBJ1-2
TGTGCCAGCAGCCCCTCTGACAGGGTAGTTAACTATGGCTACACCTTC
CASSPSDRVVNYGYTF
>NA|TRBV2|few|TRBJ1-1
TGTGCCAGCAGTAGGGGAATAATCCGTTTCACTGAAGCTTTCTTT
CASSRGIIRFTEAFF
>TRBD1|TRBV27|NA|TRBJ1-1
TGTGCCAGCACCCTAACGTCGACAGGGGGAGGAACTGAAGCTTTCTTT
CASTLTSTGGGTEAFF
>TRBD1|TRBV7-8|NA|TRBJ1-2
TGTGCCAGCAGCTCCCCGGACAGGAACTATGGCTACACCTTC
CASSSPDRNYGYTF
>NA|TRBV5-1|NA|TRBJ1-2
TGCGCCAGCAGGATCGGGTTAGGTGGCTACACCTTC
CASRIGLGGYTF
>TRBD1|TRBV14|NA|TRBJ2-7
TGTGCCAGCAGCCAATGGAGGACAGGGGGGAGTGGGGAAATCTACGAGCAGTACTTC
CASSQWRTGGSGEIYEQYF
>TRBD1|TRBV6-6|NA|TRBJ2-1
TGTGCCAGCAGTTACGGCGGGACAGGGTACTACAATGAGCAGTTCTTC
CASSYGGTGYYNEQFF
>TRBD2|TRBV9|NA|TRBJ2-3
TGTGCCAGCAGCGTAGCCCTAGCGGGAGGCTGGGGAGATACGCAGTATTTT
CASSVALAGGWGDTQYF
>TRBD1|TRBV10-3|NA|TRBJ2-7
TGTGCCATCATTGGGGGTGACAGGGGCGAGCAGTACTTC
CAIIGGDRGEQYF
>NA|TRBV28|NA|TRBJ2-5
TGTGCCAGCAGCAAACGGGAGCGAGAGACCCAGTACTTC
CASSKRERETQYF
>TRBD2|TRBV29-1|NA|TRBJ2-3
TGCAGCGTCCGCCTCCTTACCGGGAGGGAGGGAGATACGCAGTATTTT
CSVRLLTGREGDTQYF
>NA|TRBV19|NA|TRBJ2-1
TGTGCCAGTAGTATGGAACTAGCTCTAAATGAGCAGTTCTTC
CASSMELALNEQFF
>NA|TRBV29-1|NA|TRBJ1-1
TGCAGCGTTGCCTCCAGGGACACTGAAGCTTTCTTT
CSVASRDTEAFF
>TRBD2|TRBV27|once|TRBJ2-2
TGTGCCAGCACCCCCATAGCGGGACGTCTCACCGGGGAGCTGTTTTTT
CASTPIAGRLTGELFF
>TRBD2|TRBV30|NA|TRBJ2-7
TGTGCCTGCCCGAAGGCGGGAGGCGGCGAGCAGTACTTC
CACPKAGGGEQYF
>TRBD2|TRBV14|NA|TRBJ2-1
TGTGCCAGCAGCCAAGGGAAACTAGCGGTGGGGGAAGAGCAGTTCTTC
CASSQGKLAVGEEQFF
>NA|TRBV18|NA|TRBJ1-1
TGTGCCAGCTCAACTACAGGGACAAACACTGAAGCTTTCTTT
CASSTTGTNTEAFF
>NA|TRBV7-6|NA|TRBJ2-1
TGTGCCAGCAGCTTATCACCGGGAGACGACAATGAGCAGTTCTTC
CASSLSPGDDNEQFF
>NA|TRBV7-9|NA|TRBJ2-7
TGTGCCAGCAGCTTACTCCTAGCATTCAGCTCCTACGAGCAGTACTTC
CASSLLLAFSSYEQYF
>NA|TRBV6-5|few|TRBJ2-7
TGTGCCAGCAGTTACTCTAGGAGGACAGTCTACGAGCAGTACTTC
CASSYSRRTVYEQYF
>NA|TRBV4-1|few|TRBJ2-7
TGCGCCAGCAGCCAAGTGGTTAGCGGCCTCTCCTACGAGCAGTACTTC
CASSQVVSGLSYEQYF
>NA|TRBV7-2|NA|TRBJ1-1
TGTGCCAGCAGAATATCAGGGCTCACTGAAGCTTTCTTT
CASRISGLTEAFF
>NA|TRBV5-1|NA|TRBJ2-2
TGCGCCAGCAGCATAGGAGAGTACACCGGGGAGCTGTTTTTT
CASSIGEYTGELFF
>NA|TRBV5-6|NA|TRBJ2-7
TGTGCCAGCAGCTTAACAGGGAATCTTGCCTCCTACGAGCAGTACTTC
CASSLTGNLASYEQYF
>NA|TRBV4-1|NA|TRBJ1-6
TGCGCCAGCAGCCAGGAACAGGAAAGCTCCTATAATTCACCCCTCCACTTT
CASSQEQESSYNSPLHF
>TRBD1|TRBV6-2/TRBV6-3|NA|TRBJ1-1
TGTGCCAGCAGTCTGGACAGGTACACTGAAGCTTTCTTT
CASSLDRYTEAFF
>TRBD2|TRBV4-1|NA|TRBJ2-2
TGCGCCAGCAGCCAAGATCCGCCCCTAGCGGCGAACACCGGGGAGCTGTTTTTT
CASSQDPPLAANTGELFF
>NA|TRBV4-1|NA|TRBJ2-4
TGCGCCAGCAGCCCCCTGTGGCGGTCCAAAAACATTCAGTACTTC
CASSPLWRSKNIQYF
>TRBD1|TRBV7-9|NA|TRBJ2-2
TGTGCCAGCAGCTCCAGGACAGGGGGCGTCACCGGGGAGCTGTTTTTT
CASSSRTGGVTGELFF
>TRBD2|TRBV9|NA|TRBJ2-1
TGTGCCAGCAGCGTAGAACCGGGAGGGCCGTTCAATGAGCAGTTCTTC
CASSVEPGGPFNEQFF
>TRBD1|TRBV5-1|NA|TRBJ2-5
TGCGCCAGCAGCTTGATAAGGGACAGGGAAGAGACCCAGTACTTC
CASSLIRDREETQYF
>NA|TRBV7-2|NA|TRBJ1-2
TGTGCCAGCAGCCCTAGAACCGGGGGGCAGGAGGGCGGCTACACCTTC
CASSPRTGGQEGGYTF
>NA|TRBV7-2|NA|TRBJ2-7
TGTGCCAGCAGCTCGACAGGCCGGGCCTACGAGCAGTACTTC
CASSSTGRAYEQYF
>TRBD1|TRBV18|NA|TRBJ2-7
TGTGCCAGCTCTCCCCGGACAGGGGCGTACGAGCAGTACTTC
CASSPRTGAYEQYF
>NA|TRBV7-9|NA|TRBJ2-1
TGTGCCAGCAGCTTGGGCCTGGGCAATGAGCAGTTCTTC
CASSLGLGNEQFF
>NA|TRBV7-9|NA|TRBJ1-1
TGTGCCAGCAGCTTGGTAGTCTCTGAAGCTTTCTTT
CASSLVVSEAFF
>TRBD2|TRBV2|once|TRBJ2-5
TGTGCCAGCAGTGAAGGTTGGCGGGAGAGGGAGACCCAGTACTTC
CASSEGWRERETQYF
>TRBD2|TRBV6-2/TRBV6-3|NA|TRBJ2-7
TGTGCCAGCAGCCTAGCGGGAGGGACTTACGAGCAGTACTTC
CASSLAGGTYEQYF
>TRBD1|TRBV28|once|TRBJ2-7
TGTGCCAGCAGTTTACCGCGGGACAGGGGAGGCTACGAGCAGTACTTC
CASSLPRDRGGYEQYF
>NA|TRBV27|few|TRBJ1-2
TGTGCCAGCAGTTTATTAGGGGAGGATGGCTACACCTTC
CASSLLGEDGYTF
>NA|TRBV27|NA|TRBJ1-3
TGTGCCAGCAGTTCTAGCACCAGAGGGACATCTGGAAACACCATATATTTT
CASSSSTRGTSGNTIYF
>TRBD2|TRBV5-8|NA|TRBJ2-7
TGTGCCAGCAGTCAAGCGGGAGGAACCTACGAGCAGTACTTC
CASSQAGGTYEQYF
>NA|TRBV6-5|NA|TRBJ1-1
TGTGCCAGCAGCCCGTTTACAGGGTTCACTGAAGCTTTCTTT
CASSPFTGFTEAFF